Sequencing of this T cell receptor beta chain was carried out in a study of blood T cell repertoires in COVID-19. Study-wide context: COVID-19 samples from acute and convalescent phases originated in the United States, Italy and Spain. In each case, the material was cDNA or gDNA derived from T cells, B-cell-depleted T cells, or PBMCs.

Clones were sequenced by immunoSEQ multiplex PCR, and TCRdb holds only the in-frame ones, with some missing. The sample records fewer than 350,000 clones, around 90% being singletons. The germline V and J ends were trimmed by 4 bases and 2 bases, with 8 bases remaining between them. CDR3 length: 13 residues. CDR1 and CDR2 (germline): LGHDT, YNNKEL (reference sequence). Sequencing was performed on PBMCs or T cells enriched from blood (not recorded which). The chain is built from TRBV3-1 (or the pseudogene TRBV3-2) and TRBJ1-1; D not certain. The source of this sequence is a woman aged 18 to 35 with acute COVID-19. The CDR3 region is CASSPILNTEAFF. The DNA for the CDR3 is TGTGCCAGCAGCCCGATACTTAACACTGAAGCTTTCTTT.